This T cell receptor beta chain was documented in a study of cytomegalovirus exposure and HLA in healthy donors. Between the trimmed V and J ends, which lost 3 bases and 0 bases, there was a span of 7 bases. Germline V gene lookup returns CDR1 SGHAT and CDR2 FQNNGV. This CDR3 has 14 amino acids. Whole-study results and caveats: In an earlier analysis, about 87% or about 30%: the productive usage of most TCR beta V segments. In a later analysis, most CMV-associated TCR beta chains appeared HLA-restricted.

A note on this clone: The antigen is unknown.

The PCR ran on 60 Vbeta and 13 Jbeta primers. Generated by immunoSEQ multiplex PCR, the TCRdb table keeps only in-frame clones and is missing some. This listing includes 150,000 or so clones. V and J are TRBV11-2 and TRBJ2-3; a weak D match, TRBD1 (6 bases). The sequence came from a woman aged 45-65 years in good health and CMV-seronegative. Sequencing input: PBMCs. The CDR3 loop reads CASSFDRSTDTQYF. Here the CDR3 DNA reads TGTGCCAGCAGCTTTGACAGGAGCACAGATACGCAGTATTTT.